The 18 T cell receptor beta chains presented below share a single source sample, sequenced in a study of T cell changes during pregnancy in multiple sclerosis. TCRdb's copy holds only in-frame clones and misses some; the assay was immunoSEQ multiplex PCR. This sample carries more than 50,000 clones, about 90% of them seen once, and the ten largest clones take 0.4% to 0.55%. Sequencing used CD4+ T cells from peripheral blood mononuclear cells, obtained after pregnancy. Receptor source: a female donor in good health, enrolled as a control in a pregnancy study.

This clone was picked up one time. The rearrangement uses TRBV5-6 and TRBJ1-1; TRBD1 agrees at 9 bases. Germline assignment: CDR1 SGHDT and CDR2 YYEEEE. The CDR3 has 16 amino acids. The V segment lost 4 bases and the J segment 3 bases; nucleotides outside the gene matches: 10. This CDR3 reads CASSTGTGRTDTEAFF. The CDR3 DNA reads as TGTGCCAGCAGCACGGGGACAGGGAGGACCGACACTGAAGCTTTCTTT.

The chain joins TRBV5-1 to TRBJ2-6, with D tentatively TRBD1 (5 bases). The germline V gene has CDR1 SGHRS and CDR2 YFSETQ. With 4 bases removed from V and 4 bases from J, the gap between germline ends came to 15 bases. There are 16 residues in the CDR3. The CDR3 here is CASSPQPGSGANVLTF. CDR3 DNA: TGCGCCAGCAGCCCACAACCAGGGTCAGGGGCCAACGTCCTGACTTTC.

The genes are TRBV30 and TRBJ1-6; D gene ambiguous. Germline values: CDR1 GTSNPN, CDR2 SVGIG (reference sequence). This CDR3 has 14 residues. The CDR3, as DNA: TGTGCTTCAAGACCCAGAGGGCCGGGTTTGGCCCTCCACTTT. Residues: CASRPRGPGLALHF.

The chain recombines TRBV27 with TRBJ1-2; TRBD1 aligns across 7 bases. Germline CDR1 and CDR2: MNHEY and SMNVEV (reference sequence). J was trimmed by 0 bases and V by 0 bases; bases with no gene match: 7. This CDR3 comprises 17 residues. CDR3 sequence (DNA): TGTGCCAGCAGTTTATCGACAGGGCCGGGGGCTAACTATGGCTACACCTTC. This gives the protein CASSLSTGPGANYGYTF.

The chain recombines TRBV5-1 with TRBJ2-7; 9 bases agree with TRBD2. CDR3 size: 15 residues. The J segment lost 6 bases and the V segment lost 0 bases, leaving 7 bases of the junction unmatched. Per germline, CDR1 SGHRS and CDR2 YFSETQ. CDR3 DNA: TGCGCCAGCAGCTTGGTGGCGGGGGGGCCCGTCGAGCAGTACTTC. It is translated as CASSLVAGGPVEQYF.

The chain couples TRBV2 to TRBJ2-2; D perhaps matches TRBD2 (6 bases). The CDR3 has 15 residues. Trimming shortened V by 6 bases and J by 6 bases, and 17 bases separated the two germline ends. Germline assignment: CDR1 SNHLY and CDR2 FYNNEI. The CDR3 here is CASRRGTGGSGELFF. The DNA for the CDR3 is TGTGCCAGCAGAAGAGGGACTGGGGGATCCGGGGAGCTGTTTTTT.

The V gene is TRBV11-3, the J gene TRBJ2-7; 8 bases fit TRBD1. The junction had 13 bases not matched to a gene; V was cut back by 1 base and J by 5 bases. Germline loops: CDR1 SGHNT, CDR2 YENEEA. This CDR3 comprises 17 residues. The CDR3 sequence: CASSLGPRGTGVHEQYF. In nucleotides, the CDR3 is TGTGCCAGCAGCTTAGGCCCGAGGGGGACAGGCGTCCACGAGCAGTACTTC.

V is TRBV30 and J is TRBJ2-5; 7 bases fit TRBD1. With 4 bases clipped from V and 5 bases from J, the junction kept 13 bases outside the gene matches. Per germline, CDR1 GTSNPN and CDR2 SVGIG (reference sequence). This CDR3 is built from 15 residues. In DNA form, the CDR3 reads TGTGCCTGGAACTTCAGGGGGTCCCTCTGGGAGACCCAGTACTTC. It is translated as CAWNFRGSLWETQYF.

The J gene is TRBJ2-6, the V gene TRBV6-6; possibly TRBD1 for D (5 bases). The CDR3 contains 15 residues. The germline CDR1 and CDR2 sequences are MNHNY and SVGAGI (reference sequence). V was clipped by 2 bases and J by 2 bases, with 7 bases between them. The CDR3 loop is CASSYGRAGANVLTF. The CDR3 DNA reads TGTGCCAGCAGTTACGGCAGGGCTGGGGCCAACGTCCTGACTTTC.

V and J are TRBV5-4 and TRBJ1-3; D gene unclear. The CDR3 contains 13 residues. Germline CDR1 SGHNT, CDR2 YYREEE (reference sequence). Trimming took 1 base from V and 5 from J, leaving 7 bases between them. For the CDR3, the DNA is TGTGCCAGCAGCTTGCCCGGGAGAAACACCATATATTTT. It translates to CASSLPGRNTIYF.

This clone appeared once. This chain joins TRBV7-9 and TRBJ1-5; TRBD1 matches at 7 bases. Germline V lookup: CDR1 SEHNR, CDR2 FQNEAQ (reference sequence). J was trimmed by 7 bases and V by 5 bases; bases with no gene match: 5. The CDR3 runs to 13 residues. CDR3 loop: CASSEGANQPQHF. CDR3 sequence (DNA): TGTGCCAGCAGCGAGGGGGCAAACCAGCCCCAGCATTTT.

This clone was recorded only once. This chain connects TRBV19 to TRBJ1-4; 8 nucleotides align to TRBD1. V lost 8 bases, J lost 5 bases, and 7 bases stayed unmatched. This CDR3 has 14 amino acids. Germline assignment: CDR1 LNHDA and CDR2 SQIVND (reference sequence). The CDR3 here is CASSDTGGNEKLFF. Written as DNA, the CDR3 is TGTGCCAGTTCCGATACAGGGGGGAATGAAAAACTGTTTTTT.

The V call is TRBV5-6, the J call TRBJ2-5; D call uncertain. The CDR3 length is 13 residues. The V end was cut by 3 bases, the J end by 4 bases, with 10 bases between. Germline V lookup: CDR1 SGHDT, CDR2 YYEEEE. CDR3 sequence reads: CASSSPSRETQYF. Written as DNA, the CDR3 is TGTGCCAGCAGCTCCCCCTCGAGAGAGACCCAGTACTTC.

The gene calls are TRBV6-1 and TRBJ1-2, with TRBD1 matching 8 bases. V lost 6 bases and J lost 3; bases outside the gene matches: 3. CDR1 and CDR2 from the germline V gene are MNHNS and SASEGT. This CDR3 has 13 amino acids. The CDR3 region has the DNA TGTGCCAGCAGCACGGACAGGGACTATGGCTACACCTTC. Translated, it gives CASSTDRDYGYTF.

The chain carries TRBV6-6 and TRBJ1-2; a possible D gene is TRBD1 (6 bases). V was pared by 6 bases and J by 4 bases, with 12 bases between. The CDR3 runs to 13 residues. Germline CDR1 is MNHNY and CDR2 is SVGAGI (reference sequence). CDR3: CASSRGQSYGYTF. For the CDR3, the DNA is TGTGCCAGCAGCCGGGGACAAAGCTATGGCTACACCTTC.

V is TRBV6-4 and J is TRBJ1-2; possibly TRBD1 for D (6 bases). The CDR3 sequence is 15 residues long. Germline CDR1 is MRHNA and CDR2 is SNTAGT. Trimming stripped 8 bases from V and 2 bases from J, with 18 bases between. In DNA, the CDR3 is TGTGCCAGCGCGGAGGGGGGCGGGGGAAACTATGGCTACACCTTC. Its translation is CASAEGGGGNYGYTF.

Only a few counts were recorded for this clone. This chain links TRBV13 with TRBJ1-6; D not certain. This CDR3 contains 17 residues. Trimming took off 1 base at V and 5 bases at J, with 15 bases between the two ends. The germline gives CDR1 PRHDT, CDR2 FYEKMQ (reference sequence). The CDR3 reads CASSLDPGRTNNSPLHF. The CDR3 DNA reads TGTGCCAGCAGCTTAGACCCCGGACGGACTAATAATTCACCCCTCCACTTT. Based on the CDR3 plus reference TRBV13 and TRBJ1-6, the full variable domain is AAGVIQSPRHLIKEKRETATLKCYPIPRHDTVYWYQQGPGQDPQFLISFYEKMQSDKGSIPDRFSAQQFSDYHSELNMSSLELGDSALYFCASSLDPGRTNNSPLHFGNGTRLTVT.

This chain connects TRBV11-2 to TRBJ2-1; TRBD1 aligns across 7 bases. The germline CDR1 and CDR2 sequences are SGHAT and FQNNGV. V shed 3 bases, J shed 9 bases, and the junction held 8 bases outside the gene matches. The CDR3 is 14 amino acids. The CDR3 protein is CASSFDRVTVEQFF. The CDR3 DNA is TGTGCCAGCAGCTTCGACAGGGTCACTGTTGAGCAGTTCTTC.